This entry describes one T cell receptor (beta chain). Its antigen is still unknown. The authors extracted RNA and reverse transcribed it into cDNA as the sequencing template. The repertoire was sequenced with immunoSEQ multiplex PCR; TCRdb's copy has only in-frame clones and lacks some. The sample has about 200,000 clones; more than 55% are singletons. Treatment defined: oral pan-JAK inhibitor, 5-10 mg twice daily. Specimens obtained from alopecia areata patients comprised lesional scalp punch biopsies and peripheral blood. This record comes from a study of CD8+ T cells in alopecia areata. Study information: Patients in the treated group were given tofacitinib by mouth, 5 to 10 mg twice a day. General study results and limits: An increase in clonality over normal scalp was evident in lesional scalp, especially alopecia totalis/universalis.

Germline-derived CDR1 and CDR2 are SEHNR and FQNEAQ (reference sequence). The CDR3 is 14 residues long. The germline V and J ends were trimmed by 5 bases and 0 bases, with 11 bases remaining between them. This material consisted of CD4+ T cells sorted from blood, taken at week 4, from a patient treated with tofacitinib. This TCR came from a human donor with alopecia areata. V gene TRBV7-9 combines with J gene TRBJ2-7; no definite D call. Here the CDR3 reads CASSPNPNSYEQYF. CDR3 coding DNA: TGTGCCAGCAGCCCAAACCCTAACTCCTACGAGCAGTACTTC.